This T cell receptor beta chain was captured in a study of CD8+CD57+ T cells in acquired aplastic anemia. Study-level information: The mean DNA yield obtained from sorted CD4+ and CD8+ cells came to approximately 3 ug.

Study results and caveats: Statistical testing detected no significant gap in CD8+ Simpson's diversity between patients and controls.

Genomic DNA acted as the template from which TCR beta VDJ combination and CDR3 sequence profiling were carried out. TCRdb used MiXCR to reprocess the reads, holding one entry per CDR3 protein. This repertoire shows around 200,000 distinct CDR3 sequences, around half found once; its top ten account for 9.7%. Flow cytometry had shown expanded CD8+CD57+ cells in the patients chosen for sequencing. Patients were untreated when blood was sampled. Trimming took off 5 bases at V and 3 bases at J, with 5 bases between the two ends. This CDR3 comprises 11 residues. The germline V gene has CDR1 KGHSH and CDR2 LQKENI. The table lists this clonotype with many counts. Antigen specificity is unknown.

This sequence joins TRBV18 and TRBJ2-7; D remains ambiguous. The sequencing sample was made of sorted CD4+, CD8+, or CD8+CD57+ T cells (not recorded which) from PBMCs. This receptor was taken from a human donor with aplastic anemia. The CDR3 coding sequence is TGTGCCAGCTCATTCGACTACGAGCAGTACTTC. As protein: CASSFDYEQYF. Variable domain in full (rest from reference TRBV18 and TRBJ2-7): NAGVMQNPRHLVRRRGQEARLRCSPMKGHSHVYWYRQLPEEGLKFMVYLQKENIIDESGMPKERFSAEFPKEGPSILRIQQVVRGDSAAYFCASSFDYEQYFGPGTRLTVT.